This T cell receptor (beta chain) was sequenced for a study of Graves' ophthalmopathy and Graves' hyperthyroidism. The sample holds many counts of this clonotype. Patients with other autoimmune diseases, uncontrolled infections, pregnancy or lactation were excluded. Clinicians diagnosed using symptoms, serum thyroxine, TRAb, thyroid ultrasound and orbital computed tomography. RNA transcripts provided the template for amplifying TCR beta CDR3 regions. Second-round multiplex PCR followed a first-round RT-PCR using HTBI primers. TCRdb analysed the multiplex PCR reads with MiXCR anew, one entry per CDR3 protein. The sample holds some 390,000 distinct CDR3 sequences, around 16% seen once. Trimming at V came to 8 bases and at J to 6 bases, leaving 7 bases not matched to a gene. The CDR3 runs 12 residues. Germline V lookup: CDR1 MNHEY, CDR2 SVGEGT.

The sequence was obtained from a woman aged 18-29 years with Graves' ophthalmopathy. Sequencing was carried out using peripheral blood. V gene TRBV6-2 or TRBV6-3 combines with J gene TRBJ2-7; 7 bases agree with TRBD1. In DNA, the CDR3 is TGTGCCAGCGACAGGGAAGGAGCCGAGCAGTACTTC. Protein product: CASDREGAEQYF.